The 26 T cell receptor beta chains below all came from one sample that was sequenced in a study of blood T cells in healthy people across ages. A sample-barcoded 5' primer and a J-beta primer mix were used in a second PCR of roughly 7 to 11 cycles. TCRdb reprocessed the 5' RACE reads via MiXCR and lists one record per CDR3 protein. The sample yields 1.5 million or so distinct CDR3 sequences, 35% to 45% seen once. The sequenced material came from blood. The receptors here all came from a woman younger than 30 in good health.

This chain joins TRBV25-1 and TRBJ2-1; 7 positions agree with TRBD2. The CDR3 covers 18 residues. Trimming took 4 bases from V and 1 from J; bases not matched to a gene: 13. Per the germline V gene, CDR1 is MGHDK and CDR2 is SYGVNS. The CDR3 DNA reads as TGTGCCAGCAGTGGGGAGGGTGACAGTCCCAATTCCTACAATGAGCAGTTCTTC. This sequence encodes CASSGEGDSPNSYNEQFF.

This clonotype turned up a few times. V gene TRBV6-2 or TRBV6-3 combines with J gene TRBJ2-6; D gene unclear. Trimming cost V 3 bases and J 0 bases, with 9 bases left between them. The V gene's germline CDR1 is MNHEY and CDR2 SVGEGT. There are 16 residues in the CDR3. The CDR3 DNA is TGTGCCAGCAGTTATGTGCGGCACTCTGGGGCCAACGTCCTGACTTTC. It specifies CASSYVRHSGANVLTF.

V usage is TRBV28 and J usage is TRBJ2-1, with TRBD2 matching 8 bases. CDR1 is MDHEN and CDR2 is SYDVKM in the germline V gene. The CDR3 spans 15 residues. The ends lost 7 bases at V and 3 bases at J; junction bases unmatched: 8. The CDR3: CASTPTSGSYNEQFF. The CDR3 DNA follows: TGTGCCAGCACCCCCACCAGCGGGAGCTACAATGAGCAGTTCTTC.

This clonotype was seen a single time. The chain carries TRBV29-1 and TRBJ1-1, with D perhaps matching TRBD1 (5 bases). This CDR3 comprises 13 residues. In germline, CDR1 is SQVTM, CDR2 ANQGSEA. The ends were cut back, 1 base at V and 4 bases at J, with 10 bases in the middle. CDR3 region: CSVEGGVVTEAFF. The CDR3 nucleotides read TGCAGCGTTGAAGGGGGGGTAGTCACTGAAGCTTTCTTT.

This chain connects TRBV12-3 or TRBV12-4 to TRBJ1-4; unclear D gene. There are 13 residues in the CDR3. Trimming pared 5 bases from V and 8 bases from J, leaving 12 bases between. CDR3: CASSLTIREKLFF. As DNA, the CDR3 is TGTGCCAGCAGTCTGACAATCCGGGAAAAACTGTTTTTT.

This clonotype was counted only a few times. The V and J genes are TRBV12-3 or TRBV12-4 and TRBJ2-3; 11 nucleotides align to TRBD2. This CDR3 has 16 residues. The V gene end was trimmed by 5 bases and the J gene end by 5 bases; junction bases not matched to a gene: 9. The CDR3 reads CASSATSGARRDTQYF. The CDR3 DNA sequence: TGTGCCAGCAGTGCGACTAGCGGGGCCCGCCGAGATACGCAGTATTTT.

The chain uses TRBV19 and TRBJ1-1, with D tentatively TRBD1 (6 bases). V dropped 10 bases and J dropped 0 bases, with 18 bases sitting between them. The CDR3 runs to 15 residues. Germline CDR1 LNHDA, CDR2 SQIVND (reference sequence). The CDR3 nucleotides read TGTGCCACCAGTAGCCGCCAGGGGTTGAACACTGAAGCTTTCTTT. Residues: CATSSRQGLNTEAFF.

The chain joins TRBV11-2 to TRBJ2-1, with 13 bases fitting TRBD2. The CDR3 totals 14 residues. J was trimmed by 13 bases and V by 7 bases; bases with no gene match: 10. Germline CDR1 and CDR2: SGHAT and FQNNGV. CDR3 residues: CASNPSTSGGKQFF. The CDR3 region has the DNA TGTGCCAGCAACCCTTCGACTAGCGGGGGGAAACAGTTCTTC. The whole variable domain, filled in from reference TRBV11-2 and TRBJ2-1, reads EAGVAQSPRYKIIEKRQSVAFWCNPISGHATLYWYQQILGQGPKLLIQFQNNGVVDDSQLPKDRFSAERLKGVDSTLKIQPAKLEDSAVYLCASNPSTSGGKQFFGPGTRLTVL.

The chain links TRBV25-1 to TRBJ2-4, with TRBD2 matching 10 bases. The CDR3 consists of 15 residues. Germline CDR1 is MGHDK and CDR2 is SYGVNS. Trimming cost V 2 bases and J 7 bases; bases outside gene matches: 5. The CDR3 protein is CASSEPAGGRNIQYF. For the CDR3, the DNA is TGTGCCAGCAGTGAACCAGCGGGGGGGCGTAACATTCAGTACTTC.

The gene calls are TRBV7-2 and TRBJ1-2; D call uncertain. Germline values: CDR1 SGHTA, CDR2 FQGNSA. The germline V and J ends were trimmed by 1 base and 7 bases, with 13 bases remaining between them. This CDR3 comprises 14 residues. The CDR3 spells CASSLDKAQVGYTF. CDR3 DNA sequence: TGTGCCAGCAGCTTAGATAAGGCCCAGGTTGGCTACACCTTC.

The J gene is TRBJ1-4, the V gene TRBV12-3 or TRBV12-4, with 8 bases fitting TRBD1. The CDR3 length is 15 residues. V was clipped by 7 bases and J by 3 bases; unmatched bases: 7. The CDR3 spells CASIRGQAANEKLFF. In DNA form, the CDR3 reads TGTGCCAGCATAAGGGGACAGGCAGCTAATGAAAAACTGTTTTTT.

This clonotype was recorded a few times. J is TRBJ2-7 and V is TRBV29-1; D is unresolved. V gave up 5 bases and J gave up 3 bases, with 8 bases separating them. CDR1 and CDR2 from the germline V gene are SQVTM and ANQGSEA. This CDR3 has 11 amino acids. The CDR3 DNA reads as TGCAGCGTTCAGACTCTCTACGAGCAGTACTTC. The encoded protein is CSVQTLYEQYF.

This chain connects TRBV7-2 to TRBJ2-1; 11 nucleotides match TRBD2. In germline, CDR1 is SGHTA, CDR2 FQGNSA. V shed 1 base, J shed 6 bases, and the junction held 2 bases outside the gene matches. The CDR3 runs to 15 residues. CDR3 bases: TGTGCCAGCAGCTTAGGTAGCGGGAGGGCCAATGAGCAGTTCTTC. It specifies CASSLGSGRANEQFF. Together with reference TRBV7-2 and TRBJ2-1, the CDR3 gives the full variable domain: GAGVSQSPSNKVTEKGKDVELRCDPISGHTALYWYRQSLGQGLEFLIYFQGNSAPDKSGLPSDRFSAERTGGSVSTLTIQRTQQEDSAVYLCASSLGSGRANEQFFGPGTRLTVL.

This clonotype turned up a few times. CDR3 residues: CSASPGGGYGYTF. The CDR3 DNA follows: TGCAGTGCTAGCCCAGGTGGTGGCTATGGCTACACCTTC. The chain uses TRBV20-1 and TRBJ1-2; D unresolved. CDR3 size: 13 residues. Trimming took 3 bases from V and 4 from J, leaving 12 bases between them. The germline gives CDR1 DFQATT, CDR2 SNEGSKA (reference sequence).

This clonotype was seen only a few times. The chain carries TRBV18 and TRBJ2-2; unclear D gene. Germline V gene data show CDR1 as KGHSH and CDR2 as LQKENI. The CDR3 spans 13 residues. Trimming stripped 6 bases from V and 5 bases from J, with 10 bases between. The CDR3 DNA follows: TGTGCCAGCTCGGCGAGAGGTACCGGGGAGCTGTTTTTT. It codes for CASSARGTGELFF. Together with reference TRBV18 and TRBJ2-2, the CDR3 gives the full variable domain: NAGVMQNPRHLVRRRGQEARLRCSPMKGHSHVYWYRQLPEEGLKFMVYLQKENIIDESGMPKERFSAEFPKEGPSILRIQQVVRGDSAAYFCASSARGTGELFFGEGSRLTVL.

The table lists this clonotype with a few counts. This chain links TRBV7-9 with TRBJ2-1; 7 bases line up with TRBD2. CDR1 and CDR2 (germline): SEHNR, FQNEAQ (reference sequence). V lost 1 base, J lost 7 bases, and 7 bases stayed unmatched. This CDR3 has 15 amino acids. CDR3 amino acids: CASSLGTRNLNEQFF. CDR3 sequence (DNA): TGTGCCAGCAGCTTAGGGACTAGAAATCTAAATGAGCAGTTCTTC. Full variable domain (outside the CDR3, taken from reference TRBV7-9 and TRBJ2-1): DTGVSQNPRHKITKRGQNVTFRCDPISEHNRLYWYRQTLGQGPEFLTYFQNEAQLEKSRLLSDRFSAERPKGSFSTLEIQRTEQGDSAMYLCASSLGTRNLNEQFFGPGTRLTVL.

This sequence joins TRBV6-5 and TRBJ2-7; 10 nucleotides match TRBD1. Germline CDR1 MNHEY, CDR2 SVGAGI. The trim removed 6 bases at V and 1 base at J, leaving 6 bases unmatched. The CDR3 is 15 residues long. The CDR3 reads CASSRDRGQSYEQYF. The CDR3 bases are TGTGCCAGCAGCCGAGACAGGGGGCAGTCCTACGAGCAGTACTTC.

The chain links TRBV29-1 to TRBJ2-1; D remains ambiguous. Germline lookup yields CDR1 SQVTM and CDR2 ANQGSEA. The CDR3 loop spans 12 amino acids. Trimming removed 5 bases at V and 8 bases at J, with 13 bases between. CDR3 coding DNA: TGCAGCGTTCAGGAATTTGGCGATGAGCAGTTCTTC. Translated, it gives CSVQEFGDEQFF.

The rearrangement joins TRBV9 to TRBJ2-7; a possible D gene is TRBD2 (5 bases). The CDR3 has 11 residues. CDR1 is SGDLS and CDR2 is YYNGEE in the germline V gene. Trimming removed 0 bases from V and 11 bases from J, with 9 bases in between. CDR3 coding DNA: TGTGCCAGCAGCGTAGGACTATCGGAGTACTTC. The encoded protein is CASSVGLSEYF. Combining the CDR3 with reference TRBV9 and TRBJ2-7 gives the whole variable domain DSGVTQTPKHLITATGQRVTLRCSPRSGDLSVYWYQQSLDQGLQFLIQYYNGEERAKGNILERFSAQQFPDLHSELNLSSLELGDSALYFCASSVGLSEYFGPGTRLTVT.

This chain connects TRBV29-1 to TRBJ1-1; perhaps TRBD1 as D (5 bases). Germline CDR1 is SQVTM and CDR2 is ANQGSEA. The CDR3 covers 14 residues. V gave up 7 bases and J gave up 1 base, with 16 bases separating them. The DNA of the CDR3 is TGCAGCGCATATCCGGGGACGAAGAACACTGAAGCTTTCTTT. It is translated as CSAYPGTKNTEAFF.

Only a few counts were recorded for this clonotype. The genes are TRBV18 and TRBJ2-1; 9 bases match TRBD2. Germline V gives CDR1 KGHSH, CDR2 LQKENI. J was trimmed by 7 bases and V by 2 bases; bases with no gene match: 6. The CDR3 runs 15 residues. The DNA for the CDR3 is TGTGCCAGCTCACCAGCGGGAGGGCCGAGGAATGAGCAGTTCTTC. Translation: CASSPAGGPRNEQFF.

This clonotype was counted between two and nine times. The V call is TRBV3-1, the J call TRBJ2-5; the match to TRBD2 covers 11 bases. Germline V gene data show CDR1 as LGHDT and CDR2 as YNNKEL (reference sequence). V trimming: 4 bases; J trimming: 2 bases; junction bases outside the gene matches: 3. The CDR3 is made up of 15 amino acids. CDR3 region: CASSPVAGGQETQYF. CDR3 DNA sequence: TGTGCCAGCAGCCCAGTAGCGGGGGGGCAAGAGACCCAGTACTTC.

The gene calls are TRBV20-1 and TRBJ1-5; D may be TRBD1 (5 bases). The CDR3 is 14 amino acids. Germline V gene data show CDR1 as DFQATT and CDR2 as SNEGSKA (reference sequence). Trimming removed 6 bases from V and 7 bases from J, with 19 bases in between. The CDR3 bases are TGCAGTGCCAAAAACGCGGCGGGGGACCAGCCCCAGCATTTT. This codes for CSAKNAAGDQPQHF.

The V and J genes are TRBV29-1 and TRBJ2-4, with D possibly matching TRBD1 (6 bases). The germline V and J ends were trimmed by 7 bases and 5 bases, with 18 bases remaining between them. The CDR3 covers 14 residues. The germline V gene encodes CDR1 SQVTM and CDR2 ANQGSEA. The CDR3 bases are TGCAGCGCCCTATACAGGGTTAGGGAAAACATTCAGTACTTC. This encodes CSALYRVRENIQYF.

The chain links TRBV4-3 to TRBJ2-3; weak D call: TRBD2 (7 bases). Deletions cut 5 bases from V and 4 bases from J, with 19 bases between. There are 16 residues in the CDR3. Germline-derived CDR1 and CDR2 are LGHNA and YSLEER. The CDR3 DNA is TGCGCCAGCAGCTCTCAACGGGGCGGGGGCCCAGATACGCAGTATTTT. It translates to CASSSQRGGGPDTQYF.

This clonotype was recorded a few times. In DNA, the CDR3 is TGTGCCAGCAGCCAAGTCGTAGAGGGTGAAGCTTTCTTT. The encoded protein is CASSQVVEGEAFF. The V gene is TRBV3-1, the J gene TRBJ1-1; D uncertain. V gave up 1 base and J gave up 7 bases, with 10 bases separating them. The CDR3 covers 13 residues. CDR1 is LGHDT and CDR2 is YNNKEL in the germline V gene (reference sequence).